This TCR beta chain came from a study of regulatory T cells in long-lasting Graves disease. Overall study context: Newly diagnosed Graves' patients took antithyroid drugs under 3 months. Notes on the study in general: Accuracy might have suffered from few samples. Peripheral blood was the sole material, not thyroid tissue.

The CDR3 spans 14 residues. The junction had 1 base not matched to a gene; V was cut back by 1 base and J by 3 bases. Germline lookup yields CDR1 LGHDT and CDR2 YNNKEL (reference sequence). Time point described: newly diagnosed GD, antithyroid drugs for less than 3 months. Researchers made the TCR library from RNA that was extracted from PBMCs. Construction of TCR beta libraries relied on iRepertoire HTBI primers and on Arm-PCR targeting CDR3 regions. TCRdb ran MiXCR on the multiplex PCR reads and lists one entry per CDR3 protein. Of about 300,000 distinct CDR3 sequences in the sample, roughly 18% are singletons; the top ten hold around 37%. This clonotype was observed at least ten times. Its antigen is currently unknown.

This chain joins TRBV3-1 and TRBJ1-1, with 8 positions matching TRBD1. The sample was peripheral blood mononuclear cells (PBMCs), taken at new diagnosis, from a patient treated with antithyroid drugs. This TCR came from a female donor with Graves disease. In DNA, the CDR3 is TGTGCCAGCAGCCAAGGGACAGGGTACACTGAAGCTTTCTTT. Translation gives CASSQGTGYTEAFF.